Sequencing of this TCR beta chain was carried out in a study of Ad26.COV2.S vaccination and SARS-CoV-2 variants. There are 16 residues in the CDR3. The V segment lost 3 bases and the J segment 2 bases; nucleotides outside the gene matches: 6. The germline V gene has CDR1 SEHNR and CDR2 FQNEAQ (reference sequence). Libraries were prepared by immunoSEQ multiplex PCR; TCRdb keeps only in-frame clonotypes and omits some of them. The sample carries some 350,000 clones, about 90% recorded once. Whole-study results and caveats: Reported post-vaccination CD8+ and CD4+ T cell responses to spike showed substantial breadth.

Indicated treatment: about 20 received Ad26.COV2.S at low or high dose, single or two shots; several received placebo; per-sample allocation not given. Material that was analyzed had been drawn on day 63 after the first vaccine or placebo injection. The administered vaccine (an Ad26 vector) expressed Wuhan-strain SARS-CoV-2 spike. This clone was seen more than once but under ten times. Its specificity is not known. The sequenced sample was peripheral blood, obtained in a trial of Ad26.COV2.S vaccine versus placebo. This TCR derives from a person aged 18-65 years who received the Ad26.COV2.S COVID-19 vaccine or a placebo. The rearrangement uses TRBV7-9 and TRBJ2-1, with 8 nucleotides matching TRBD2. The CDR3 DNA follows: TGTGCCAGCAGCTTTCAGCGGGGGCTCACCTACAATGAGCAGTTCTTC. This codes for CASSFQRGLTYNEQFF.